Listed here is a single TCR beta chain. Antigen: not known. Sequencing used cDNA as its template, made by extracting RNA and reverse transcribing it. Data came from immunoSEQ multiplex PCR; TCRdb stores just in-frame clones and leaves some out. The sample has around 100,000 clones; over 75% are singletons. The treatment is: oral pan-JAK inhibitor, 5-10 mg twice daily. This record comes from a study of CD8+ T cells in alopecia areata. Across the study: A regimen of oral tofacitinib, 5 to 10 mg twice daily, was given to treated patients. Study-wide findings and caveats: Among the top 100, expanded CD8+ clones, as well as scalp clonality, were significantly decreased by tofacitinib.

Germline values: CDR1 GTSNPN, CDR2 SVGIG (reference sequence). CDR3 length: 14 residues. V shed 8 bases, J shed 4 bases, and the junction held 14 bases outside the gene matches. The clonotype was recovered from a human donor with alopecia areata. The source material was CD8+ T cells sorted from blood, sampled between weeks 30 and 35, from a patient treated with tofacitinib. This chain links TRBV30 with TRBJ2-7; 7 bases match TRBD2. The CDR3 DNA is TGTGCCGCCTGGCCTTCTGCGGGAGTATACGAGCAGTACTTC. It codes for CAAWPSAGVYEQYF.